These 8 T cell receptor beta chains share one sample of origin, sequenced in a study of T cell responses to AZD1222 COVID-19 vaccine. Libraries were prepared by immunoSEQ multiplex PCR; TCRdb keeps only in-frame clonotypes and omits some of them. This table holds 200,000 to 300,000 clones, 85% to 95% found once. The specimen was peripheral blood, collected on day 0 of AZD1222 vaccination. These receptors originate from an adult in good health.

The chain has TRBV19 and TRBJ2-1; 10 nucleotides match TRBD2. Germline V CDR1 and CDR2: LNHDA, SQIVND (reference sequence). The CDR3 is 15 residues long. V lost 9 bases and J lost 8; bases outside the gene matches: 13. CDR3 protein: CARENLAGVGDEQFF. The CDR3 DNA is TGTGCCAGAGAAAATCTAGCGGGAGTTGGGGATGAGCAGTTCTTC.

The CDR3 sequence is CASSPWLGSSQPQHF. The CDR3 DNA is TGTGCCAGCAGTCCTTGGCTGGGCTCGAGTCAGCCCCAGCATTTT. V and J are TRBV27 and TRBJ1-5; D is ambiguous. The V and J ends lost 5 bases and 6 bases respectively, with 17 bases between them. CDR1 is MNHEY, CDR2 SMNVEV, per germline (reference sequence). The CDR3 loop spans 15 amino acids.

V and J are TRBV9 and TRBJ1-6; no clear D gene. With 3 bases removed from V and 1 base from J, the gap between germline ends came to 8 bases. The length of the CDR3 is 15 residues. Germline-derived CDR1 and CDR2 are SGDLS and YYNGEE. The CDR3 sequence: CASSEGVSYNSPLHF. The CDR3 DNA is TGTGCCAGCAGCGAGGGCGTTTCCTATAATTCACCCCTCCACTTT.

V and J are TRBV24-1 and TRBJ2-1, with 14 bases lining up with TRBD2. With 3 bases clipped from V and 4 bases from J, the junction kept 10 bases outside the gene matches. CDR1 and CDR2 from the germline V gene are KGHDR and SFDVKD. The CDR3 length is 19 residues. The CDR3 coding sequence is TGTGCCACCAGTGATACCGGGACTAGCGGGGGCCTAAGGTACAATGAGCAGTTCTTC. Residues: CATSDTGTSGGLRYNEQFF.

This clone has a single count. The chain joins TRBV7-8 to TRBJ2-7; TRBD1 might be the D (6 bases). The V end lost 0 bases, the J end lost 4 bases, and 10 bases lay between the germline ends. The CDR3 contains 14 residues. Germline V gene lookup returns CDR1 SGHVS and CDR2 FQNEAQ. The CDR3 DNA reads TGTGCCAGCAGCTTAGCGGGGGCGCGGTACGAGCAGTACTTC. It encodes CASSLAGARYEQYF.

The chain couples TRBV6-5 to TRBJ1-2; possibly TRBD1 for D (5 bases). CDR1 and CDR2 (germline): MNHEY, SVGAGI. V was trimmed by 11 bases and J by 8 bases, leaving 15 bases between them. The CDR3 runs 11 residues. The CDR3, as DNA: TGTGCCGCCGGCGGGGGTCGCGGCTACACCTTC. Its translation is CAAGGGRGYTF.

This chain connects TRBV2 to TRBJ1-2; 7 bases fit TRBD1. With 6 bases clipped from V and 0 bases from J, the junction kept 4 bases outside the gene matches. Per the germline V gene, CDR1 is SNHLY and CDR2 is FYNNEI. The CDR3 totals 14 residues. Written as DNA, the CDR3 is TGTGCCAGCAGCCAACAGGGGCCTAACTATGGCTACACCTTC. As protein: CASSQQGPNYGYTF.

The chain has TRBV7-6 and TRBJ2-6; TRBD1 is a possible D gene (6 bases). V was trimmed by 4 bases and J by 2 bases, leaving 15 bases between them. The CDR3 is 17 residues long. The germline gives CDR1 SGHVS, CDR2 FNYEAQ. In DNA, the CDR3 is TGTGCCAGCAGCTACTCGGACAGCTCCCCTGGGGCCAACGTCCTGACTTTC. Its translation is CASSYSDSSPGANVLTF.